This TCR beta chain stems from a study of early T cells in non-severe SARS-CoV-2 infection. Study observations and caveats: In VDJdb matching, anti-spike CD8 responses were favored while private and CD4 specificities went missing.

In this sample, this clonotype turned up many times. Its target is not known. Molecules of cDNA were individually given unique molecular identifiers that were attached to them. MiXCR was run by TCRdb on the 5' RACE reads, yielding one entry per CDR3 protein. The sample has about 52,000 distinct CDR3 sequences; approximately 9.9% are singletons. Trimming shortened V by 3 bases and J by 0 bases, and 9 bases separated the two germline ends. The CDR3 totals 16 residues. This sequence joins TRBV12-3 or TRBV12-4 and TRBJ1-6; D call uncertain. The receptor was derived from an adult who was a healthcare worker with PCR-confirmed SARS-CoV-2 infection or an uninfected control (not recorded which). What was sequenced was whole blood. The DNA of the CDR3 is TGTGCCAGCAGTTTTAGACGGAGCTCCTATAATTCACCCCTCCACTTT. The encoded protein is CASSFRRSSYNSPLHF.